This T cell receptor beta chain was profiled in a study of T cell responses to AZD1222 COVID-19 vaccine. Broader study findings: Recipients of AZD1222 seropositive at baseline numbered only 6 or 7. The donor group comprised mostly white British people and more females; the analysis possibly underestimated clonal diversity. Repertoires were collected only later (after the peak T cell response had occurred). Following two doses of AZD1222, Spike-specific TCR breadth and depth rose.

Germline assignment: CDR1 SGHDT and CDR2 YYEEEE. The CDR3 loop spans 19 amino acids. V was cut by 0 bases and J by 4 bases, with 22 bases left in between. Note on this clone: What it binds is unknown.

This table comes from immunoSEQ multiplex PCR, and its TCRdb copy is limited to in-frame clones, with some not included. The repertoire has about 120,000 clones, over 75% of them found once; the top ten carry around 7.5%. The sequence derives from an adult in good health. The chain combines TRBV5-6 with TRBJ2-2; no clear D. Sequenced here: peripheral blood, sampled on day 0 of AZD1222 vaccination. The CDR3 is CASSLEWSAVPQFTGELFF. The CDR3 bases are TGTGCCAGCAGCTTGGAGTGGTCGGCGGTCCCTCAATTCACCGGGGAGCTGTTTTTT.